This T cell receptor (beta chain) is drawn from a study of regulatory T cells in long-lasting Graves disease. Whole-study context: Newly diagnosed Graves' patients took antithyroid drugs under 3 months. Whole-study results and caveats: TRBV28, TRBJ1-2 and TRBJ2-5 were favored in persistent disease.

Time point denoted: newly diagnosed GD, antithyroid drugs for less than 3 months. The authors made the TCR library using RNA they extracted from PBMCs. The CDR3 totals 13 residues. The germline V gene encodes CDR1 MDHEN and CDR2 SYDVKM. V lost 2 bases and J lost 4, with 8 bases in between. This clonotype occurred many times. Its antigen is not known. Investigators prepared the TCR beta libraries by applying iRepertoire HTBI primers and Arm-PCR of CDR3 regions. TCRdb reanalysed the multiplex PCR reads using MiXCR and keeps one entry per CDR3 protein. This sample has 500,000 or so distinct CDR3 sequences, with about 16% found just once. The same data also went into a second study, on T cells in Graves' hyperthyroidism and ophthalmopathy. As reported in that work: HTBI primers drove first-round RT-PCR of the TCR CDR3.

This TCR was recovered from a woman aged 35 to 60 with Graves disease. The source was peripheral blood mononuclear cells (PBMCs), collected at new diagnosis, from a patient treated with antithyroid drugs. J is TRBJ1-2 and V is TRBV28; no clear D gene. CDR3 residues: CASSLTPIYGYTF. The CDR3 DNA reads TGTGCCAGCAGTTTAACACCAATCTATGGCTACACCTTC.